This T cell receptor (beta chain) was recovered during a study of blood T cell repertoires in COVID-19 (dated by TCRdb to 2018 to 2020). With respect to the entire study: The collaborator samples originated in the United States, Italy and Spain and spanned the acute and convalescent phases of COVID-19. The material from the prospective study consisted of cDNA or gDNA derived from T cells, B-cell-depleted T cells, or PBMCs. Deeply sampled blood TCRbeta repertoires from subjects exposed to, actively infected with, or recovered from COVID-19 were included in the dataset. A freely available public database, intended as a resource for researchers studying the immune response to SARS-CoV-2, is where the repertoires were released. The samples were drawn from two sources: the first 160 participants of the ongoing ImmuneRACE study, and fewer than 1,500 subjects contributed by 6 global collaborators. The sample metadata nearly always contained a de-identified subject ID, COVID-19 status, age in years and sex. Where HLA class I and class II types were available, the types were taken from metadata supplied by the sample provider, not from assay-based typing. The paper's findings and limits, for the study overall: The amount of clinical and demographic metadata varied by source and participant and was provided uncurated.

TCRbeta CDR3 regions were amplified from genomic DNA by means of the immunoSEQ Assay, a bias-controlled multiplex PCR. Per the authors' processing: Within the assay, amplification of reference gene primers was used to estimate how many nucleated cells each sample contained. To quantify the absolute abundance of each unique TCRbeta CDR3 rearrangement, sequence reads were collapsed and filtered. Productive Simpson clonality was computed per sample as the square root of Simpson's diversity index over productive rearrangements. Held by TCRdb, this immuneACCESS table contains in-frame sequences only and omits some clones. Under half of the omission traces to an unresolved V gene where checked; the cause of the rest is unknown. V and J calls and clone size are copied from that table; D and trimming were computed from the DNA. The sample contains about 120,000 clones, 70% to 80% of them found a single time. Roughly 8.6% of the sample is in the top ten clones.

Each collaborating institution followed its own protocols to collect whole blood in K2EDTA tubes. For TCRbeta analysis, collaborator samples were shipped as frozen whole blood, as isolated PBMCs, or as DNA extracted from either sample type. As to this clone: The target of this receptor is not known. It has no much larger one-base neighbor in the sample; base qualities were not kept.

This sequence originates from a human donor in a cohort sampled during active COVID-19. The sequenced material came from peripheral blood.

CDR3 reads: CASSRSGQGDYEQYF. In nucleotide form, the sequence is TGTGCCAGCAGTCGGTCGGGACAGGGTGACTACGAGCAGTACTTC. Rearrangement joined TRBV6-5 to TRBJ2-7; the central 9 bases match TRBD1. Unmatched junction bases come to 8, with V trimmed by 5 bases and J by 3 bases. CDR1 and CDR2, looked up from the germline V gene, are MNHEY and SVGAGI. The CDR3 has 15 amino acids, counting the end cysteine and phenylalanine. Just CDR3 DNA is preserved here, 45 bases in frame from base 1.